This TCR beta chain derives from a study of human T cells and chemical hapten exposure. In the study overall: All through the roughly 25-week study, the scalp of each patient received diphenylcyclopropenone doses weekly. Alopecia areata, totalis and universalis patients, mostly female, were included.

Original data processing: TCRs per sample had a median of approximately 96,000 and ranged from roughly 20,000 to 700,000. TCRdb fed the RACE reads into MiXCR, producing one record per CDR3 protein. These V and J calls rely on TCRdb rather than the paper's analysis. Of roughly 360,000 distinct CDR3 sequences listed, 4.8% were seen once; the top ten hold 2% to 2.5%. This clonotype was counted many times. Trimming removed 7 bases from V and 6 bases from J, with 9 bases in between. The CDR3 has 11 residues. The time point here: patch test 1, 2 weeks after DPC sensitization. The treatment denotes: therapeutic diphenylcyclopropenone sensitization with weekly scalp DPC. Blood draws came before every patch-test application.

The chain couples TRBV12-3 or TRBV12-4 to TRBJ1-1; no firm D call. Sequencing was performed on whole blood, taken in connection with sensitization to the hapten diphenylcyclopropenone (DPC). The receptor was derived from a woman between 45 and 65 years old with alopecia areata. Some clones in this sample may be carry-over from other donors' samples. CDR3 nucleotide sequence: TGTGCCAGCACCTTAGCTGCTGAAGCTTTCTTT. Protein: CASTLAAEAFF.